This TCR beta chain was sequenced for a study of shared clonotypes between healthy human individuals. Study background: Samples came from two female and a few male donors aged 18 to 49. Study results and caveats: Owing to a small donor count, the genetic and exposure-history diversity represented was limited.

Details on this clone: Its antigen is currently unknown.

Produced via immunoSEQ multiplex PCR; TCRdb's table is partial and in-frame only. The sample carries around 480,000 clones, about 75% recorded once. Unsorted samples, those not sorted, used roughly 99 million PBMCs for genomic DNA. The sequenced material came from PBMCs. The sequence derives from a woman aged 40 to 50 in good health. Some clones in this sample may be carry-over from other donors' samples.

This chain's CDR3 is CASRATGGSYGYTF. Here the CDR3 DNA reads TGTGCCAGCAGAGCGACAGGGGGTAGCTATGGCTACACCTTC. V usage is TRBV2 and J usage is TRBJ1-2; 9 bases line up with TRBD1. The junction had 6 bases not matched to a gene; V was cut back by 6 bases and J by 4 bases. This CDR3 is 14 amino acids long. Germline CDR1 reads SNHLY; CDR2 reads FYNNEI.